Presented here are 6 T cell receptor beta chains from one specimen sequenced in a study of OX40 agonist ivuxolimab in advanced cancers. Produced via immunoSEQ multiplex PCR; TCRdb's table is partial and in-frame only. The sample records some 69,000 clones, around 90% being singletons. Here the sequenced sample was CD4+ or CD8+ T cells sorted from blood, taken in a trial of the OX40 agonist ivuxolimab. The receptors here all came from an adult with an advanced solid tumor such as melanoma, head and neck, liver or kidney cancer.

This chain links TRBV29-1 with TRBJ1-1, with D tentatively TRBD1 (6 bases). The CDR3 length is 12 residues. V shed 7 bases and J shed 1 base, with 10 bases lying between them. Per the germline V gene, CDR1 is SQVTM and CDR2 is ANQGSEA. The CDR3 DNA sequence: TGCAGCGCCACACAGGGGAACACTGAAGCTTTCTTT. It yields the protein CSATQGNTEAFF.

This rearrangement joins TRBV6-6 to TRBJ2-5; D is possibly TRBD1 or TRBD2 (5 bases each). V lost 7 bases, J lost 5 bases, and 14 bases lay in between. Germline V gene lookup returns CDR1 MNHNY and CDR2 SVGAGI (reference sequence). The CDR3 totals 13 residues. The CDR3 loop is CASKTGPGETQYF. The CDR3 DNA reads TGTGCCAGCAAAACGGGGCCGGGGGAGACCCAGTACTTC.

In DNA form, the CDR3 reads TGTGCCAGCTCACCAAGGACAGGAGGTTTAGGCGAGCAGTACTTC. Translated, it gives CASSPRTGGLGEQYF. The gene calls are TRBV18 and TRBJ2-7; 7 nucleotides match TRBD1. The V segment lost 2 bases and the J segment 6 bases; nucleotides outside the gene matches: 10. The germline CDR1 and CDR2 sequences are KGHSH and LQKENI. The CDR3 extends over 15 amino acids.

The chain carries TRBV7-9 and TRBJ2-7; D not certain. Germline V gives CDR1 SEHNR, CDR2 FQNEAQ (reference sequence). The CDR3 is made up of 12 amino acids. The ends were cut back, 5 bases at V and 5 bases at J, with 10 bases in the middle. In DNA form, the CDR3 reads TGTGCCAGCAGCCGTACATTAAACGAGCAGTACTTC. Translating it yields CASSRTLNEQYF.

The chain couples TRBV2 to TRBJ2-7; 9 bases line up with TRBD1. From germline, CDR1 is SNHLY and CDR2 FYNNEI. Trimming at V came to 11 bases and at J to 2 bases, leaving 7 bases not matched to a gene. The CDR3 has 13 amino acids. This CDR3 is CACRQGGPYEQYF. The DNA of the CDR3 is TGTGCCTGCCGACAGGGGGGCCCCTACGAGCAGTACTTC.

The chain carries TRBV7-9 and TRBJ2-3; no clear D. Germline V gene data show CDR1 as SEHNR and CDR2 as FQNEAQ (reference sequence). V was shortened by 5 bases and J by 0 bases, with 9 bases between the two germline ends. This CDR3 region has 14 residues. CDR3 sequence: CASSPPFSTDTQYF. DNA for the CDR3: TGTGCCAGCAGCCCACCATTCAGCACAGATACGCAGTATTTT.